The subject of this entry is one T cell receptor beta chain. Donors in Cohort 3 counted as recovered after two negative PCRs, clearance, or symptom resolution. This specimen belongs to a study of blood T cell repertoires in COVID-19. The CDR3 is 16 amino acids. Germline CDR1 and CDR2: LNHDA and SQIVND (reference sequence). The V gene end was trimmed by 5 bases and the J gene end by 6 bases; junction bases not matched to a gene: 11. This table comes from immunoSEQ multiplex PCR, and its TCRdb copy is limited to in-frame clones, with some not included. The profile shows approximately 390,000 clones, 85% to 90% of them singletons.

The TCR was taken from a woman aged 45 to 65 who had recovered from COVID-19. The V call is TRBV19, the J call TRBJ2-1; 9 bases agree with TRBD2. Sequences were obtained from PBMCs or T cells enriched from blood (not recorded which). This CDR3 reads CASSVSAGLATNEQFF. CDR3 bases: TGTGCCAGTAGTGTTAGCGCCGGACTAGCGACCAATGAGCAGTTCTTC.